The following is a T cell receptor beta chain sequence with its context. Its antigen is unidentified. This sample is drawn from a study of T cell clonotyping in hematopoietic cell transplantation. Findings and limits, study-wide: No sorting was done, leaving CD4 and CD8 contributions mixed.

The table came from immunoSEQ multiplex PCR; TCRdb's copy has only in-frame clones and leaves some out. The data contain under 9,500 clones, around 97% of them singletons. CDR1 is KGHSH, CDR2 LQKENI, per germline. The V and J ends lost 8 bases and 8 bases respectively, with 15 bases between them. The CDR3 runs to 12 residues. The clonotype originates from a male patient between 55 and 70 years old who had an allogeneic stem cell transplant from a related donor, so the T cells may come from the graft donor. Some clones in this sample may be carry-over from other donors' samples. The sample here was peripheral blood mononuclear cells, taken 100 days after allogeneic stem cell transplant. V gene TRBV18 combines with J gene TRBJ1-2; TRBD1 is a possible D gene (6 bases). The DNA of the CDR3 is TGTGCCAGCCTCAGGGGCCAGGAGGGCTACACCTTC. This codes for CASLRGQEGYTF.